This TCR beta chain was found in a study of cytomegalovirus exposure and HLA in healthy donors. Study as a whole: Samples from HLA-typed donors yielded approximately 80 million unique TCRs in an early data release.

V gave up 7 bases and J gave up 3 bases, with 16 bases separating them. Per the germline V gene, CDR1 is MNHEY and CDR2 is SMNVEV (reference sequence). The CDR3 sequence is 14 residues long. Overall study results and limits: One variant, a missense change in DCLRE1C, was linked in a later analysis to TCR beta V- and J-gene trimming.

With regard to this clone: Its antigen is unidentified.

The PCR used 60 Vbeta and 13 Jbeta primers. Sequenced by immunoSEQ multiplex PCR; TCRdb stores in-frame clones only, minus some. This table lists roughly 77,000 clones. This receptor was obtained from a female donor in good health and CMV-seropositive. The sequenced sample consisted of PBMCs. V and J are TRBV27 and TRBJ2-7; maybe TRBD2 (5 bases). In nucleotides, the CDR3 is TGTGCCAGCAAAACGACTATAACCAACTACGAGCAGTACTTC. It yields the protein CASKTTITNYEQYF.